This T cell receptor beta chain derives from a study of blood T cell repertoires in COVID-19 (TCRdb year 2020). Regarding the research as a whole: The collaborator samples originated in the United States, Italy and Spain and spanned the acute and convalescent phases of COVID-19. The material from the prospective study consisted of cDNA or gDNA derived from T cells, B-cell-depleted T cells, or PBMCs. The repertoires were released in a freely available public database intended as a resource for research on the immune response to SARS-CoV-2. The samples were drawn from two sources: the first 160 participants of the ongoing ImmuneRACE study, and 1,254 subjects contributed by 6 global collaborators. Subjects who had been exposed to COVID-19, were actively infected with it, or had recovered from it provided the deeply sampled blood TCRbeta repertoires that made up the dataset. Where available, HLA class I and class II types were obtained from metadata supplied by the sample provider rather than from assay-based typing. Sample metadata almost always included a de-identified subject ID, COVID-19 status, age in years and sex. Points the paper makes about the study in general: Clinical and demographic metadata were provided uncurated, with the amount varying by source and participant.

The germline V gene (reference sequence) provides CDR1 LNHNV and CDR2 YYDKDF. V has 5 bases trimmed and J has 1 base trimmed; junction bases matching no gene number 13. Reading from cysteine to phenylalanine, the CDR3 counts 18 amino acids. The read is trimmed to its CDR3 DNA, 54 bases read in frame from base 1. The collaborating institutions used their own protocols to collect whole blood in K2EDTA tubes. For TCRbeta analysis, collaborators shipped samples in one of three forms: frozen whole blood, isolated PBMCs, or DNA extracted from either of those sample types. This clone occurred once. There is no known antigen for this receptor. One base away there is no much larger clone; base qualities are not given. The immunoSEQ Assay, a bias-controlled multiplex PCR, was used to amplify TCRbeta CDR3 regions from genomic DNA. In the original analysis: The number of nucleated cells in each sample was estimated from the amplification of reference gene primers within the assay. Sequence reads were collapsed and filtered to measure the absolute abundance of every unique TCRbeta CDR3 rearrangement. Productive Simpson clonality was computed per sample as the square root of Simpson's diversity index over productive rearrangements. Here the immuneACCESS table is served through TCRdb, limited to in-frame sequences with V and J called. Missing clones are a known gap in these copies; in checked studies unresolved V genes cover under half, and the rest lacks a known reason. The V and J calls and clone size come from that table; D and trimming were worked out from the DNA. The sample includes 100,000 to 120,000 clones, with roughly 82% observed a single time. The top ten hold over 7.5% of the sample.

The sequence links TRBV15 to TRBJ2-1, with 8 bases in between that match TRBD2. The specimen was peripheral blood. The clonotype originates from a woman aged 40 to 49 with acute or convalescent COVID-19. Here the CDR3 is given as CATSPRRRGAVSYNEQFF. The DNA sequence is given as TGTGCCACCAGCCCCCGGAGGCGGGGGGCCGTATCCTACAATGAGCAGTTCTTC.